What follows describes a single TCR beta chain. Its antigen is not known. The PCR made use of 60 Vbeta and 13 Jbeta primers. Per the original methods: In a later analysis, 79 million or so unique TCR beta chains included roughly 11 million shared by two or more donors. Clones were read by immunoSEQ multiplex PCR, and TCRdb kept only the in-frame ones, dropping some. Clone size and the V and J calls come from that table; the DNA yielded D and trimming. The sample holds over 25,000 clones; less than 70% are singletons and the top ten take 42%. CDR3 length equals 15 residues. Germline CDR1 SGHVS, CDR2 FQNEAQ. With V trimmed by 4 bases and J by 4 bases, 8 bases remained unmatched. The data are from a study of cytomegalovirus exposure and HLA in healthy donors. General observations from the study: In an earlier analysis, productive rearrangement rates for most beta V segments clustered near 87% or 30%. For most subjects, TCR beta sequences were reported to predict HLA-A and HLA-B alleles with accuracy. As immune exposure information, only CMV serostatus was available.

V and J are TRBV7-8 and TRBJ1-2; 8 bases line up with TRBD1. Sequenced input: PBMCs. The source is a male donor in good health and CMV-seropositive. CDR3 sequence: CASSSPGGGIYGYTF. CDR3 nucleotides: TGTGCCAGCAGCTCCCCAGGGGGCGGTATCTATGGCTACACCTTC. The variable domain in full, completed from reference TRBV7-8 and TRBJ1-2, reads GAGVSQSPRYKVAKRGQDVALRCDPISGHVSLFWYQQALGQGPEFLTYFQNEAQLDKSGLPSDRFFAERPEGSVSTLKIQRTQQEDSAVYLCASSSPGGGIYGYTFGSGTRLTVV.